Shown below are 10 T cell receptor beta chains from a single sample sequenced in a study of blood T cell repertoires in COVID-19 (dated by TCRdb to about 2020). The library came from the immunoSEQ multiplex PCR assay. The source is immuneACCESS, and TCRdb retained only in-frame sequences with V and J called. Part of the clones is not carried over; for the studies checked, unresolved V genes explain less than half of this, and the remainder is unexplained. This sample lists about 180,000 clones; about 84% were detected once. The ten largest clonotypes hold over 7% of the sample. Material for sequencing was PBMCs or T cells enriched from blood (not recorded which). The source is a woman between 25 and 40 years old who had recovered from COVID-19.

The chain couples TRBV9 to TRBJ2-7, with 11 bases matching TRBD1. Trimming took 0 bases from V and 4 from J; bases not matched to a gene: 3. The CDR3 runs 15 residues. The germline V gene has CDR1 SGDLS and CDR2 YYNGEE. The CDR3: CASSVGGTGGYEQYF. CDR3 DNA sequence: TGTGCCAGCAGCGTAGGGGGGACAGGGGGATACGAGCAGTACTTC.

The rearrangement links TRBV4-1 to TRBJ2-7; 12 bases agree with TRBD2. The CDR3 loop spans 16 amino acids. Trimming took 2 bases from V and 3 from J; bases not matched to a gene: 5. The germline CDR1 and CDR2 sequences are MGHRA and YSYEKL. CDR3 loop: CASSQLWTSGNYEQYF. In DNA form, the CDR3 reads TGCGCCAGCAGCCAATTATGGACTAGCGGGAACTACGAGCAGTACTTC.

V is TRBV3-1 (or the pseudogene TRBV3-2) and J is TRBJ2-1, with unresolved D. CDR1 LGHDT and CDR2 YNNKEL come from the germline V gene (reference sequence). Trimming cost V 4 bases and J 10 bases, with 20 bases left between them. The CDR3 covers 15 residues. The CDR3 is CASSPRLDWPLEQFF. In DNA form, the CDR3 reads TGTGCCAGCAGCCCCCGACTCGATTGGCCTCTGGAGCAGTTCTTC.

The rearrangement uses TRBV14 and TRBJ2-5; D is perhaps TRBD2 (5 bases). V was pared by 4 bases and J by 4 bases, with 10 bases between. Germline lookup yields CDR1 SGHDN and CDR2 FVKESK. The CDR3 is made up of 13 amino acids. In DNA, the CDR3 is TGTGCCAGCAGCCCCAATGAGGGAGAGACCCAGTACTTC. It is translated as CASSPNEGETQYF.

This chain links TRBV4-1 with TRBJ2-7; the D gene is possibly TRBD2 (6 bases). The germline V and J ends were trimmed by 1 base and 3 bases, with 19 bases remaining between them. The CDR3 is 17 amino acids. Germline assignment: CDR1 MGHRA and CDR2 YSYEKL. CDR3 loop: CASSQGLAKQINYEQYF. For the CDR3, the DNA is TGCGCCAGCAGCCAAGGGCTAGCGAAACAAATCAACTACGAGCAGTACTTC.

In its sample, this clone was seen once. The chain combines TRBV24-1 with TRBJ1-5; TRBD1 matches 12 bases. Trimming at V came to 4 bases and at J to 6 bases, leaving 6 bases not matched to a gene. The length of the CDR3 is 16 residues. CDR1 is KGHDR and CDR2 is SFDVKD in the germline V gene. CDR3 bases: TGTGCCACCAGTGACGGGGGACAGGGGGCCGGTCAGCCCCAGCATTTT. It translates to CATSDGGQGAGQPQHF.

The chain combines TRBV5-1 with TRBJ2-5, with 8 bases lining up with TRBD1. V dropped 4 bases and J dropped 2; count of bases not matched to a gene: 7. Germline V gives CDR1 SGHRS, CDR2 YFSETQ. CDR3 length: 15 amino acids. The CDR3 bases are TGCGCCAGCAGCCGTACTACAGGGGGACAAGAGACCCAGTACTTC. Amino acids: CASSRTTGGQETQYF. The whole variable domain, remainder taken from reference TRBV5-1 and TRBJ2-5, is KAGVTQTPRYLIKTRGQQVTLSCSPISGHRSVSWYQQTPGQGLQFLFEYFSETQRNKGNFPGRFSGRQFSNSRSEMNVSTLELGDSALYLCASSRTTGGQETQYFGPGTRLLVL.

The chain uses TRBV7-3 and TRBJ2-7; 9 nucleotides align to TRBD2. The CDR3 is 16 amino acids. V was pared by 3 bases and J by 0 bases, with 6 bases of the junction left unmatched. Germline V CDR1 and CDR2: SGHTA, FQGTGA. Here the CDR3 reads CASSLGGTSSSYEQYF. In DNA form, the CDR3 reads TGTGCCAGCAGCTTGGGAGGGACTAGCTCCTCCTACGAGCAGTACTTC.

The chain has TRBV28 and TRBJ2-7; TRBD2 matches at 9 bases. Germline-derived CDR1 and CDR2 are MDHEN and SYDVKM. The CDR3 extends over 15 amino acids. After removal of 1 base from V and 4 bases from J, the junction contained 5 bases not matched to a gene. The CDR3 here is CASSLSASGKYEQYF. In DNA form, the CDR3 reads TGTGCCAGCAGTTTATCGGCTAGCGGGAAGTACGAGCAGTACTTC.

This chain links TRBV18 with TRBJ2-3; D uncertain. Trimming removed 2 bases from V and 4 bases from J, with 13 bases in between. Germline-derived CDR1 and CDR2 are KGHSH and LQKENI. The CDR3 has 15 amino acids. CDR3 coding DNA: TGTGCCAGCTCACCAGATATCAGTCGCTCAGATACGCAGTATTTT. It is translated as CASSPDISRSDTQYF.